This T cell receptor beta chain was recovered during a study of T-cell reconstitution after alpha-beta-depleted transplantation in children. Construction of the TCRbeta library involved unique molecular identifiers. TCRdb re-called the PCR reads through MiXCR, storing one row per CDR3 protein. The table has some 640,000 distinct CDR3 sequences, roughly 15% seen once. Germline V gene sequence: CDR1 SGHKS, CDR2 YYEKEE (reference sequence). CDR3 length equals 16 residues. The ends were cut back, 4 bases at V and 5 bases at J, with 18 bases in the middle. This clonotype was seen a few times. The rearrangement uses TRBV5-5 and TRBJ2-2; the D call may be TRBD1 or TRBD2 (5 bases each). This clonotype was obtained from a human donor who donated a stem cell graft to a child with acute myeloid leukemia. Source: PBMCs from the stem cell graft donor, taken from the stem cell graft. The CDR3 DNA is TGTGCCAGCAGCAAGGATCCCGGGACGCTGACCGGGGAGCTGTTTTTT. This codes for CASSKDPGTLTGELFF.